A selection of T cell receptor beta chains follows, all from one sample in a study of shared clonotypes between healthy human individuals. The table came from immunoSEQ multiplex PCR; TCRdb's copy has only in-frame clones and leaves some out. The profile shows nearly 2 million clones, about 95% of them singletons. Sequencing used naive CD8+ T cells sorted from blood. These receptors came from a man aged 18 to 35 in good health. Each CDR3 is given with its conserved first and last residue. D genes are given only for firm matches. Clone size is not always given. Where it is, it says once, few, many or a class for expanded clones.

D	size	J	V	DNA	CDR3
.	once	TRBJ2-1	TRBV9	TGTGCCAGCAGCGTAGGAGGACACCAAAACAATGAGCAGTTCTTC	CASSVGGHQNNEQFF
TRBD2	.	TRBJ2-7	TRBV15	TGTGCCACCAGCAGAGGCCGGGGGGAACCCTACGAGCAGTACTTC	CATSRGRGEPYEQYF
.	once	TRBJ2-3	TRBV12-5	TGTGCTAGTGGTTTGGTTCAGGGGTACAGCACAGATACGCAGTATTTT	CASGLVQGYSTDTQYF
TRBD2	.	TRBJ2-1	TRBV4-1	TGCGCCAGCAGCCAAGATTTGGGACTAAGCTCCTACAATGAGCAGTTCTTC	CASSQDLGLSSYNEQFF
.	.	TRBJ1-1	TRBV5-1	TGCGCCAGCAGCTCGAGGGCCGCAGGGGTCCAGAACACTGAAGCTTTCTTT	CASSSRAAGVQNTEAFF
TRBD1	.	TRBJ2-3	TRBV4-1	TGCGCCAGCAGCCCGTCAGGGGGCGGGGATACGCAGTATTTT	CASSPSGGGDTQYF
TRBD1	.	TRBJ2-5	TRBV29-1	TGCAGCGGACAGGGTCTTGATAGGGAGACCCAGTACTTC	CSGQGLDRETQYF
TRBD1	.	TRBJ1-2	TRBV19	TGTGCCAGTAGTAACAGGGGTTGGGTGGATGGCTACACCTTC	CASSNRGWVDGYTF
.	.	TRBJ2-7	TRBV11-3	TGTGCCAGCAGTGGGGAAGGACTACCCTACGAGCAGTACTTC	CASSGEGLPYEQYF
TRBD2	.	TRBJ2-3	TRBV4-1	TGCGCCAGCAGCCAAGAGGATATGTCTTGGCGGGAGGTGGATACGCAGTATTTT	CASSQEDMSWREVDTQYF
.	.	TRBJ1-2	TRBV19	TGTGCCAGTAGTATTGGCAGGGTCGACTATGGCTACACCTTC	CASSIGRVDYGYTF
TRBD1	.	TRBJ1-4	TRBV28	TGTGCCAGCAGTTTATACCGGGACAGGGTGAATGAAAAACTGTTTTTT	CASSLYRDRVNEKLFF
.	.	TRBJ2-7	TRBV28	TGTGCCAGCAGTTCAATTTCGATGGGCGAGCAGTACTTC	CASSSISMGEQYF
.	once	TRBJ2-1	TRBV27	TGTGCCAGCAGTTTACTGGGCAGGACCACCTACAATGAGCAGTTCTTC	CASSLLGRTTYNEQFF
.	few	TRBJ2-2	TRBV9	TGTGCCAGCAGCGTAGAACAGCTCCGGGACACCGGGGAGCTGTTTTTT	CASSVEQLRDTGELFF
.	.	TRBJ1-5	TRBV19	TGTGCCAGTAGTATAGATGACGGGCGGGGTCAGCCCCAGCATTTT	CASSIDDGRGQPQHF
.	once	TRBJ2-7	TRBV7-9	TGTGCCAGCAGCCCGCGGTTCGGATCCGGGGTATCCTACGAGCAGTACTTC	CASSPRFGSGVSYEQYF
.	.	TRBJ2-2	TRBV14	TGTGCCAGCAGCCGCGGGAACACCGGGGAGCTGTTTTTT	CASSRGNTGELFF
.	.	TRBJ2-7	TRBV5-4	TGTGCCAGCAGCGGACCCGGGACGGATCCCTACGAGCAGTACTTC	CASSGPGTDPYEQYF
.	.	TRBJ1-2	TRBV14	TGTGCCAGCAGCCAAGACGTCAGCCAGGGGTTATACGGCTACACCTTC	CASSQDVSQGLYGYTF
TRBD2	once	TRBJ2-7	TRBV5-6	TGTGCCAGCAGCTTGACCGGGGGGTGGAAGGGCAACGAGCAGTACTTC	CASSLTGGWKGNEQYF
TRBD1	.	TRBJ1-3	TRBV15	TGTGCCACCAGACGGGACAGGGGACCAGGAAACACCATATATTTT	CATRRDRGPGNTIYF
.	.	TRBJ1-1	TRBV4-1	TGCGCCAGCAGCCCCACTGCGGGCCCGTACAGGATGAACACTGAAGCTTTCTTT	CASSPTAGPYRMNTEAFF
TRBD1	.	TRBJ1-4	TRBV19	TGTGCCAGTAGTATCGATAGATCCCCGGAGGGACAGGGAGAACTCGCAACTAATGAAAAACTGTTTTTT	CASSIDRSPEGQGELATNEKLFF
.	.	TRBJ2-7	TRBV7-9	TGTGCCAGCAGCCCCCCTGGTCACTACGAGCAGTACTTC	CASSPPGHYEQYF
.	.	TRBJ1-1	TRBV2	TGTGCCAGCAGTCACATAAACACTGAAGCTTTCTTT	CASSHINTEAFF
.	.	TRBJ2-7	TRBV7-9	TGTGCCAGCAGCTCAACCAACAGGGACAACGAGCAGTACTTC	CASSSTNRDNEQYF
.	.	TRBJ2-6	TRBV27	TGTGCCAGCAGTCCCCTGGACAGCTCTGGGGCCAACGTCCTGACTTTC	CASSPLDSSGANVLTF
.	.	TRBJ2-5	TRBV6-5	TGTGCCAGCAGTATGGGGCTGGCCCCAGAGACCCAGTACTTC	CASSMGLAPETQYF
.	.	TRBJ2-7	TRBV28	TGTGCCAGCAACCGCATCGGGCCTTCCGACGAGCAGTACTTC	CASNRIGPSDEQYF
.	once	TRBJ1-1	TRBV7-9	TGTGCCAGCAGCTTCAGCACTGAAGCTTTCTTT	CASSFSTEAFF
TRBD2	.	TRBJ2-7	TRBV5-4	TGTGCCAGCGGAGGGCGGGAGGCCTCCTACGAGCAGTACTTC	CASGGREASYEQYF
.	.	TRBJ2-3	TRBV6-5	TGTGCCAGCAGTTACTCGACGCCCGGACAAGCGCAGTATTTT	CASSYSTPGQAQYF